Presented here are 9 T cell receptor beta chains from one specimen sequenced in a study of OX40 agonist ivuxolimab in advanced cancers. The repertoire was sequenced with immunoSEQ multiplex PCR; TCRdb's copy has only in-frame clones and lacks some. The table lists fewer than 90,000 clones, approximately 85% of them singletons. The sample here was CD4+ or CD8+ T cells sorted from blood, taken in a trial of the OX40 agonist ivuxolimab. The receptors derive from an adult with an advanced solid tumor such as melanoma, head and neck, liver or kidney cancer.

This clone occurred once. CDR3 protein: CASSNRGLTEAFF. The CDR3 bases are TGTGCCAGCTCCAACAGGGGGCTTACTGAAGCTTTCTTT. The rearrangement links TRBV6-5 to TRBJ1-1; 9 bases line up with TRBD1. From germline, CDR1 is MNHEY and CDR2 SVGAGI. Trimming at V came to 8 bases and at J to 5 bases, leaving 6 bases not matched to a gene. This CDR3 is 13 amino acids long.

In DNA, the CDR3 is TGTGCTAGTGGACCTTACCCCAACTCCGGGACTGGCTCCTACAATGAGCAGTTCTTC. This encodes CASGPYPNSGTGSYNEQFF. This chain links TRBV12-5 with TRBJ2-1; D perhaps matches TRBD2 (6 bases). V dropped 6 bases and J dropped 0 bases, with 24 bases sitting between them. This CDR3 contains 19 residues. Germline V gives CDR1 LGHNT, CDR2 FRNRAP.

V and J are TRBV28 and TRBJ2-3; 7 bases map to TRBD2. Germline lookup yields CDR1 MDHEN and CDR2 SYDVKM. This CDR3 comprises 14 residues. V trimming: 10 bases; J trimming: 3 bases; junction bases outside the gene matches: 10. The CDR3: CATVKEGGTDTQYF. The CDR3 nucleotides read TGTGCCACCGTCAAGGAGGGAGGGACAGATACGCAGTATTTT.

The CDR3 loop reads CASSPLKGGGYTF. In DNA form, the CDR3 reads TGTGCCAGCAGCCCCCTGAAGGGCGGGGGCTACACCTTC. The chain is built from TRBV7-3 and TRBJ1-2; no firm D call. The CDR3 sequence is 13 residues long. The ends were cut back, 5 bases at V and 8 bases at J, with 15 bases in the middle. Germline CDR1 reads SGHTA; CDR2 reads FQGTGA.

V gene TRBV4-1 combines with J gene TRBJ2-3, with D perhaps being TRBD1 or TRBD2 (6 bases each). The CDR3 covers 16 residues. Germline V lookup: CDR1 MGHRA, CDR2 YSYEKL. V was cut by 0 bases and J by 2 bases, with 12 bases left in between. CDR3 amino acids: CASSQDWGAFTDTQYF. The CDR3 coding sequence is TGCGCCAGCAGCCAAGATTGGGGGGCCTTCACAGATACGCAGTATTTT.

This chain uses TRBV19 with TRBJ1-5; TRBD1 matches 9 bases. J gave up 6 bases and V 5 bases, and 8 bases lay outside the gene matches. The CDR3 has 15 amino acids. Per germline, CDR1 LNHDA and CDR2 SQIVND (reference sequence). DNA for the CDR3: TGTGCCAGTAGTCTTCACAGGGGGCTCGGTCAGCCCCAGCATTTT. Translating gives CASSLHRGLGQPQHF.

The V and J genes are TRBV28 and TRBJ1-1, with D uncertain. V was clipped by 2 bases and J by 3 bases, with 7 bases between them. Germline V gene data show CDR1 as MDHEN and CDR2 as SYDVKM. The CDR3 is 13 amino acids. The CDR3: CASSLLSYTEAFF. The CDR3 DNA reads as TGTGCCAGCAGTTTACTCAGCTACACTGAAGCTTTCTTT. The complete variable domain, with remaining parts taken from reference TRBV28 and TRBJ1-1, reads DVKVTQSSRYLVKRTGEKVFLECVQDMDHENMFWYRQDPGLGLRLIYFSYDVKMKEKGDIPEGYSVSREKKERFSLILESASTNQTSMYLCASSLLSYTEAFFGQGTRLTVV.

This chain links TRBV6-5 with TRBJ1-4, with TRBD1 matching over 10 bases. Trimming removed 5 bases from V and 5 bases from J; junction bases left unmatched: 5. The CDR3 consists of 15 residues. Germline assignment: CDR1 MNHEY and CDR2 SVGAGI. CDR3 nucleotides: TGTGCCAGCAGTCACCCGGGACAGGGGAATGAAAAACTGTTTTTT. Protein product: CASSHPGQGNEKLFF.

This clone was found once. The chain carries TRBV2 and TRBJ2-1; D is uncertain. Trimming stripped 8 bases from V and 6 bases from J, with 14 bases between. CDR1 SNHLY and CDR2 FYNNEI come from the germline V gene. The CDR3 totals 13 residues. This chain's CDR3 is CASGQRRFNEQFF. Here the CDR3 DNA reads TGTGCCAGCGGGCAGCGCCGTTTCAATGAGCAGTTCTTC. The full variable domain, its missing parts supplied by reference TRBV2 and TRBJ2-1, is EPEVTQTPSHQVTQMGQEVILRCVPISNHLYFYWYRQILGQKVEFLVSFYNNEISEKSEIFDDQFSVERPDGSNFTLKIRSTKLEDSAMYFCASGQRRFNEQFFGPGTRLTVL.